This T cell receptor beta chain was recovered during a study of T cells in narcolepsy. Study conclusions and caveats: No autoreactive T cell clone sequences appeared in some memory CD4+ repertoires. Autoreactive HCRT-specific and TRIB2-specific clonotypes were marked in same-patient CSF-versus-blood CD4+ comparisons.

Concerning this clone: The target antigen is unknown.

Produced via immunoSEQ multiplex PCR; TCRdb's table is partial and in-frame only. The data contain under 40,000 clones, about 85% of them seen just once; the ten biggest clones take up 1.1%. Sample: CD45RA- memory CD4+ T cells from PBMCs. The TCR was taken from a human donor with narcolepsy.

The CDR3: CASSPRVNTEAFF. CDR3 nucleotides: TGTGCCAGCAGCCCTAGGGTGAACACTGAAGCTTTCTTT. The chain links TRBV7-2 to TRBJ1-1; D is unclear. Germline V gives CDR1 SGHTA, CDR2 FQGNSA. Trimming took 5 bases from V and 0 from J, leaving 7 bases between them. This CDR3 spans 13 amino acids.